This TCR beta chain was obtained from a study of cytomegalovirus exposure and HLA in healthy donors. Vbeta (60) and Jbeta (13) primers were used in the PCR. Using immunoSEQ multiplex PCR, the repertoire was profiled, and TCRdb retains in-frame clones only, with some absent. The sample holds about 130,000 clones, roughly four fifths seen once. The V gene lost 0 bases and the J gene lost 4 bases, with 8 bases spanning the gap. Per the germline V gene, CDR1 is SGHRS and CDR2 is YFSETQ. The CDR3 has 14 residues. This receptor was obtained from a man between 45 and 60 years old in good health and CMV-seronegative. Sequencing was performed on PBMCs. The gene calls are TRBV5-1 and TRBJ2-1; D is possibly TRBD2 (5 bases). CDR3 protein: CASSLERQYNEQFF. In nucleotides, the CDR3 is TGCGCCAGCAGCTTGGAGCGGCAGTACAATGAGCAGTTCTTC.